The text below deals with one T cell receptor (beta chain). Its antigen is currently unknown. Researchers ran the PCR with 60 Vbeta and 13 Jbeta primers. TCRdb's table, derived via immunoSEQ multiplex PCR, lists solely in-frame clones and lacks some. This repertoire shows around 220,000 clones, around three quarters found once; its top ten account for around 15%. This specimen belongs to a study of cytomegalovirus exposure and HLA in healthy donors. Overall study findings and caveats: Per a prior analysis, the majority of TCR beta V segments were productive roughly 87% or roughly 30% of the time. Cytomegalovirus status, reportedly, was diagnosed with high specificity and sensitivity by the classifier.

Germline V lookup: CDR1 SEHNR, CDR2 FQNEAQ (reference sequence). The CDR3 has 16 residues. With 4 bases removed from V and 4 bases from J, the gap between germline ends came to 16 bases. The sample taken for sequencing was PBMCs. The chain is built from TRBV7-9 and TRBJ2-2; D is unclear. The receptor was isolated from a man aged 35-49 years in good health and CMV-seronegative. The CDR3 nucleotides read TGTGCCAGCAGCTCCTTGGGTAGTTCGGGCACCGGGGAGCTGTTTTTT. As protein: CASSSLGSSGTGELFF.